What follows are 21 T cell receptor beta chains derived from one specimen sequenced in a study of long-term antiretroviral therapy in people with HIV. Run at survey level, the immunoSEQ assay was version v3.0. Sequencing was performed with immunoSEQ multiplex PCR; in TCRdb, only in-frame clones are kept and a portion is missing. Among roughly 23,000 clones listed, about 80% were seen once. Sequencing was performed on unsorted PBMCs, taken around 6 years after starting antiretroviral therapy. These receptors came from a man younger than 40 with HIV.

The V and J genes are TRBV6-5 and TRBJ1-1; D is unresolved. V lost 6 bases to trimming and J lost 3 bases, with 11 bases between them. The CDR3 contains 13 residues. Per germline, CDR1 MNHEY and CDR2 SVGAGI. As DNA, the CDR3 is TGTGCCAGCAGGGCCGCGTGGGACACTGAAGCTTTCTTT. Residues: CASRAAWDTEAFF.

The chain carries TRBV28 and TRBJ1-5; 7 nucleotides line up with TRBD1. CDR3 length: 12 residues. From germline, CDR1 is MDHEN and CDR2 SYDVKM. The junction had 2 bases not matched to a gene; V was cut back by 9 bases and J by 3 bases. CDR3 bases: TGTGCCAGACAGGGGTCCAATCAGCCCCAGCATTTT. It yields the protein CARQGSNQPQHF. The full variable domain, with the rest looked up from reference TRBV28 and TRBJ1-5, is DVKVTQSSRYLVKRTGEKVFLECVQDMDHENMFWYRQDPGLGLRLIYFSYDVKMKEKGDIPEGYSVSREKKERFSLILESASTNQTSMYLCARQGSNQPQHFGDGTRLSIL.

This clone turned up a few times. The CDR3 DNA reads TGTGCCAGCAGCTTAGGGTTCAACAATGAGCAGTTCTTC. It yields the protein CASSLGFNNEQFF. This chain connects TRBV7-8 to TRBJ2-1; no clear D. In germline, CDR1 is SGHVS, CDR2 FQNEAQ. The germline V and J ends were trimmed by 1 base and 5 bases, with 6 bases remaining between them. This CDR3 region has 13 residues.

The chain links TRBV7-3 to TRBJ2-7, with D perhaps assigned TRBD1 or TRBD2 (5 bases each). Germline V gene lookup returns CDR1 SGHTA and CDR2 FQGTGA. The germline V and J ends were trimmed by 5 bases and 3 bases, with 20 bases remaining between them. The CDR3 is 16 residues long. CDR3 nucleotides: TGTGCCAGCAGCACCCTCAGGGAGAAGCTGGTCTACGAGCAGTACTTC. Amino acid sequence: CASSTLREKLVYEQYF.

The rearrangement joins TRBV19 to TRBJ1-5; 7 positions agree with TRBD1. The CDR3 loop spans 13 amino acids. With V trimmed by 4 bases and J by 6 bases, 3 bases remained unmatched. Germline V gene sequence: CDR1 LNHDA, CDR2 SQIVND (reference sequence). CDR3 in DNA: TGTGCCAGTAGTAACCAGGGGGGTCAGCCCCAGCATTTT. It codes for CASSNQGGQPQHF. The entire variable domain, with the rest obtained from reference TRBV19 and TRBJ1-5, is as follows: DGGITQSPKYLFRKEGQNVTLSCEQNLNHDAMYWYRQDPGQGLRLIYYSQIVNDFQKGDIAEGYSVSREKKESFPLTVTSAQKNPTAFYLCASSNQGGQPQHFGDGTRLSIL.

By share of the sample, this clone is medium-sized. The chain combines TRBV10-3 with TRBJ1-1; D is undetermined. Trimming took 9 bases from V and 7 from J, leaving 12 bases between them. The CDR3 is made up of 11 amino acids. Germline CDR1 reads ENHRY; CDR2 reads SYGVKD. DNA for the CDR3: TGTGCCATTGGTGGAGGGATTGAAGCTTTCTTT. Protein product: CAIGGGIEAFF.

This clone was seen only a few times. Other DNA sequences in this sample translate to the same CDR3. Written as DNA, the CDR3 is TGTGCCAGCAGTGAACCGGGGTATGGCTACACCTTC. It yields the protein CASSEPGYGYTF. This chain uses TRBV6-1 with TRBJ1-2; D remains unclear. The CDR3 loop spans 12 amino acids. The V gene lost 2 bases and the J gene lost 5 bases, with 6 bases spanning the gap. Germline V gene data show CDR1 as MNHNS and CDR2 as SASEGT.

This clone was detected only a few times. As DNA, the CDR3 is TGTGCCAGCAGCCAAGATCCCGGGACAGGGGGCTACGAGCAGTACTTC. It yields the protein CASSQDPGTGGYEQYF. This chain links TRBV4-2 with TRBJ2-7, with TRBD1 matching 11 bases. This CDR3 is 16 amino acids long. Trimming at V came to 0 bases and at J to 3 bases, leaving 4 bases not matched to a gene. The germline V gene encodes CDR1 LGHNA and CDR2 YNFKEQ.

The rearrangement joins TRBV5-4 to TRBJ1-5; D gene uncertain. The length of the CDR3 is 14 residues. Between the trimmed V and J ends, which lost 3 bases and 0 bases, there was a span of 7 bases. CDR1 and CDR2 from the germline V gene are SGHNT and YYREEE (reference sequence). CDR3 sequence: CASSSLNSNQPQHF. CDR3 sequence (DNA): TGTGCCAGCAGCTCCCTGAATAGCAATCAGCCCCAGCATTTT. Full variable domain (rest looked up from reference TRBV5-4 and TRBJ1-5): ETGVTQSPTHLIKTRGQQVTLRCSSQSGHNTVSWYQQALGQGPQFIFQYYREEENGRGNFPPRFSGLQFPNYSSELNVNALELDDSALYLCASSSLNSNQPQHFGDGTRLSIL.

This clone was recorded once. This chain links TRBV27 with TRBJ1-5; tentative D call: TRBD1 (6 bases). In germline, CDR1 is MNHEY, CDR2 SMNVEV (reference sequence). V was trimmed by 6 bases and J by 4 bases, leaving 16 bases between them. This CDR3 has 15 residues. CDR3: CASRRTERKNQPQHF. For the CDR3, the DNA is TGTGCCAGCAGGCGGACAGAAAGGAAGAATCAGCCCCAGCATTTT.

The gene calls are TRBV4-1 and TRBJ2-7; 8 bases fit TRBD2. The CDR3 has 13 amino acids. The V and J ends lost 4 bases and 5 bases, in that order; junction bases with no gene match: 4. Germline V gene data show CDR1 as MGHRA and CDR2 as YSYEKL. In DNA, the CDR3 is TGCGCCAGCAGCCCGACGGGAGGGGACGAGCAGTACTTC. Its protein product is CASSPTGGDEQYF.

V usage is TRBV6-1 and J usage is TRBJ2-7, with a weak D call TRBD1 (5 bases). The V end was cut by 11 bases, the J end by 3 bases, with 17 bases between. Germline V CDR1 and CDR2: MNHNS, SASEGT. This CDR3 is built from 13 residues. CDR3 nucleotide sequence: TGTGCCGTCCGCCAGGGTCAATTCTACGAGCAGTACTTC. Protein: CAVRQGQFYEQYF.

V usage is TRBV27 and J usage is TRBJ2-3; 9 bases match TRBD1. With 0 bases clipped from V and 4 bases from J, the junction kept 14 bases outside the gene matches. Germline loops: CDR1 MNHEY, CDR2 SMNVEV (reference sequence). The CDR3 length is 19 residues. CDR3 nucleotide sequence: TGTGCCAGCAGTTTATCGTTTTTCACCGGGACAGGGCGTTCAGATACGCAGTATTTT. Protein sequence: CASSLSFFTGTGRSDTQYF.

This sequence joins TRBV6-4 and TRBJ2-1, with TRBD2 identical over 8 bases. Losses at the gene ends were 7 bases for V and 9 bases for J; bases not matched to a gene: 17. Germline V gene lookup returns CDR1 MRHNA and CDR2 SNTAGT. This CDR3 contains 16 residues. The CDR3 sequence: CASTHLAQRERIEQFF. The CDR3 DNA reads as TGTGCCAGCACTCACCTTGCCCAGCGGGAGAGGATTGAGCAGTTCTTC.

This clone occurred once. V usage is TRBV28 and J usage is TRBJ1-6, with D perhaps matching TRBD1 (5 bases). The V and J ends lost 8 bases and 10 bases respectively, with 15 bases between them. The CDR3 is 13 residues long. Germline assignment: CDR1 MDHEN and CDR2 SYDVKM. The CDR3, as DNA: TGTGCCAGCTTCGGGGCTACTGGGTCACCCCTCCACTTT. As protein: CASFGATGSPLHF.

In its sample, this clone was seen once. The V call is TRBV9, the J call TRBJ2-3; 7 positions agree with TRBD1. Germline CDR1 reads SGDLS; CDR2 reads YYNGEE. The CDR3 consists of 14 residues. After removal of 3 bases from V and 6 bases from J, the junction contained 7 bases not matched to a gene. CDR3 DNA sequence: TGTGCCAGCAGCGCACCAGGGGGATATGATACGCAGTATTTT. Protein product: CASSAPGGYDTQYF. The full variable domain, completed using reference TRBV9 and TRBJ2-3, is DSGVTQTPKHLITATGQRVTLRCSPRSGDLSVYWYQQSLDQGLQFLIQYYNGEERAKGNILERFSAQQFPDLHSELNLSSLELGDSALYFCASSAPGGYDTQYFGPGTRLTVL.

This chain joins TRBV7-9 and TRBJ2-1, with D unclear. The V end lost 5 bases, the J end lost 5 bases, and 7 bases lay between the germline ends. The CDR3 length is 12 residues. The germline gives CDR1 SEHNR, CDR2 FQNEAQ (reference sequence). The CDR3 nucleotides read TGTGCCAGCAGCCCCCAACACAATGAGCAGTTCTTC. Amino acid sequence: CASSPQHNEQFF.

This clone was picked up a small number of times. The J gene is TRBJ2-6, the V gene TRBV7-9; D might be TRBD1 (5 bases). The CDR3 covers 17 residues. The V and J ends lost 5 bases and 3 bases respectively, with 17 bases between them. Germline lookup yields CDR1 SEHNR and CDR2 FQNEAQ (reference sequence). The CDR3 DNA reads as TGTGCCAGCAGCATACAGGCCGTGTCGGGTGGGGCCAACGTCCTGACTTTC. Protein: CASSIQAVSGGANVLTF.

The genes are TRBV7-3 and TRBJ2-1; 7 bases agree with TRBD2. Germline V gene data show CDR1 as SGHTA and CDR2 as FQGTGA. The CDR3 is 15 amino acids. V lost 2 bases and J lost 7; bases outside the gene matches: 8. The CDR3 loop is CASSLGGSVDNEQFF. The CDR3 DNA reads TGTGCCAGCAGCTTAGGCGGGAGCGTCGATAATGAGCAGTTCTTC.

The chain employs TRBV5-6 and TRBJ1-1; 9 bases line up with TRBD1. CDR1 is SGHDT and CDR2 is YYEEEE in the germline V gene. The CDR3 length is 16 residues. After removal of 4 bases from V and 4 bases from J, the junction contained 11 bases not matched to a gene. Here the CDR3 DNA reads TGTGCCAGCAGCCGGATCTCGGACAGGGGAGTCACTGAAGCTTTCTTT. Translating gives CASSRISDRGVTEAFF.

The J gene is TRBJ2-7, the V gene TRBV11-2, with D perhaps matching TRBD2 (5 bases). The CDR3 has 17 amino acids. Germline loops: CDR1 SGHAT, CDR2 FQNNGV. The ends were cut back, 5 bases at V and 0 bases at J, with 20 bases in the middle. CDR3 protein: CASSPTDYSSSSYEQYF. The CDR3, as DNA: TGTGCCAGCAGCCCCACTGACTACTCCTCAAGCTCCTACGAGCAGTACTTC.